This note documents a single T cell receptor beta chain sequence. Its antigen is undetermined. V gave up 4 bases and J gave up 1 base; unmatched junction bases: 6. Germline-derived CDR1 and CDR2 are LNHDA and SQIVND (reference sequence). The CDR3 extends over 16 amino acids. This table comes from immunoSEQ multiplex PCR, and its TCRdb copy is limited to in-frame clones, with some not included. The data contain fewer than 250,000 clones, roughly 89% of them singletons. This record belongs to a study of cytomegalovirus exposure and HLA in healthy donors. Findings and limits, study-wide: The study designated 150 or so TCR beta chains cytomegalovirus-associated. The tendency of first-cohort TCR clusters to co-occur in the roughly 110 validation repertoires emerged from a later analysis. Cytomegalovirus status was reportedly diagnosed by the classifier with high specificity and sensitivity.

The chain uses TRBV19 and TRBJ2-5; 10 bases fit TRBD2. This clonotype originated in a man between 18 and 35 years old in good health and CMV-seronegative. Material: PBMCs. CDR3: CASSSGRTSGQETQYF. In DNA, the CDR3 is TGTGCCAGTAGTAGCGGAAGGACTAGCGGCCAAGAGACCCAGTACTTC.